These T cell receptor beta chains were read from a single sample in a study of CXCR3-negative and CXCR3-positive naive CD8 T cells. TCRdb reprocessed the 5' RACE reads; each CDR3 protein has one entry and no DNA is given. This sample contains around 57,000 distinct CDR3 sequences. Sequenced: memory CD8+ T cells from blood. All receptors derive from a human donor in good health. Some clones in this sample may be carry-over from other donors' samples. The CDR3 runs from the conserved cysteine through the conserved F or W. The order of the fields is V gene, J gene, CDR3 protein.

V gene: TRBV9; J gene: TRBJ2-7; CDR3 protein: CASSVSEGYEQYF
V gene: TRBV7-6; J gene: TRBJ2-1; CDR3 protein: CASSLVFGDNEQFF
V gene: TRBV4-2; J gene: TRBJ1-5; CDR3 protein: CASSQEGEAQPQHF
V gene: TRBV29-1; J gene: TRBJ2-1; CDR3 protein: CSVVLVSFYNEQFF
V gene: TRBV5-6; J gene: TRBJ2-1; CDR3 protein: CASSLGLAYDRSYNEQFF
V gene: TRBV10-1; J gene: TRBJ2-3; CDR3 protein: CASSPTAGGTDTRYF
V gene: TRBV29-1; J gene: TRBJ2-1; CDR3 protein: CSVGPSGTSGRWGEQFF
V gene: TRBV9; J gene: TRBJ2-7; CDR3 protein: CASSAGQPTYEQYF
V gene: TRBV6-5; J gene: TRBJ1-4; CDR3 protein: CASSYSGTNEKLFF
V gene: TRBV29-1; J gene: TRBJ1-2; CDR3 protein: CSVELVAGGDYGYTF
V gene: TRBV20-1; J gene: TRBJ2-7; CDR3 protein: CSARYSGGPSSYEQYF
V gene: TRBV29-1; J gene: TRBJ2-4; CDR3 protein: CSVLGQGNIQYF
V gene: TRBV7-9; J gene: TRBJ1-2; CDR3 protein: CASNLPSTNYGHTF
V gene: TRBV20-1; J gene: TRBJ1-5; CDR3 protein: CSARQGNQPQHF
V gene: TRBV19; J gene: TRBJ2-1; CDR3 protein: CASRWTSGGDSYNEQFF
V gene: TRBV25-1; J gene: TRBJ1-4; CDR3 protein: CASSEYGVRGEKLFF
V gene: TRBV29-1; J gene: TRBJ1-1; CDR3 protein: CSVRGMNTEAFF
V gene: TRBV7-9; J gene: TRBJ1-1; CDR3 protein: CASSPGQGEAFF